A single sample gave rise to the 24 T cell receptor beta chains below, sequenced in a study of T cell responses to AZD1222 COVID-19 vaccine. The data were produced by immunoSEQ multiplex PCR, yet TCRdb's version contains in-frame clones alone and is incomplete. The sample has under 150,000 clones, around 90% seen once; the top ten hold 5% to 7%. Here the sequenced sample was peripheral blood, taken 28 days after the second AZD1222 dose. The receptors stem from an adult who received the AZD1222 COVID-19 vaccine.

The chain uses TRBV3-1 (or the pseudogene TRBV3-2) and TRBJ2-1, with 7 nucleotides matching TRBD1. The CDR3 length is 16 residues. CDR1 and CDR2 (germline): LGHDT, YNNKEL (reference sequence). J gave up 0 bases and V 4 bases, and 6 bases lay outside the gene matches. This CDR3 is CASSPGTDISYNEQFF. DNA for the CDR3: TGTGCCAGCAGCCCCGGGACAGATATCTCCTACAATGAGCAGTTCTTC.

The chain combines TRBV6-6 with TRBJ1-5; D possibly corresponds to TRBD1 (6 bases). The V gene lost 6 bases and the J gene lost 3 bases, with 18 bases spanning the gap. The CDR3 consists of 16 residues. Germline values: CDR1 MNHNY, CDR2 SVGAGI (reference sequence). CDR3 sequence: CASRLEAGDVNQPQHF. The CDR3 DNA is TGTGCCAGCAGACTCGAAGCAGGGGATGTCAATCAGCCCCAGCATTTT.

V gene TRBV11-3 combines with J gene TRBJ2-5; D ambiguous. The CDR3 runs to 14 residues. Germline CDR1 and CDR2: SGHNT and YENEEA. Trimming removed 1 base from V and 0 bases from J, with 6 bases in between. The CDR3 nucleotides are TGTGCCAGCAGCTTAGGGTGGGACCAAGAGACCCAGTACTTC. Translating gives CASSLGWDQETQYF.

The chain employs TRBV11-3 and TRBJ2-4; TRBD2 agrees at 10 bases. CDR1 SGHNT and CDR2 YENEEA come from the germline V gene. Trimming removed 2 bases from V and 8 bases from J; junction bases left unmatched: 6. The CDR3 contains 15 residues. The CDR3 nucleotides are TGTGCCAGCAGCTTATTACTAGCGGGGTCAGACATTCAGTACTTC. Protein product: CASSLLLAGSDIQYF.

This chain links TRBV6-5 with TRBJ1-1, with 7 bases fitting TRBD1. With 3 bases clipped from V and 1 base from J, the junction kept 2 bases outside the gene matches. The germline V gene has CDR1 MNHEY and CDR2 SVGAGI. This CDR3 spans 14 amino acids. This chain's CDR3 is CASSYEGANTEAFF. The CDR3 region has the DNA TGTGCCAGCAGTTATGAGGGGGCGAACACTGAAGCTTTCTTT.

This chain joins TRBV28 and TRBJ2-1, with a weak D call TRBD2 (5 bases). The V and J ends lost 6 bases and 7 bases respectively, with 16 bases between them. Germline-derived CDR1 and CDR2 are MDHEN and SYDVKM. CDR3 length: 14 residues. CDR3 protein: CASSPGVLLNEQFF. The CDR3 coding sequence is TGTGCCAGCAGCCCCGGGGTCCTGCTGAATGAGCAGTTCTTC.

This clone has just one count. DNA for the CDR3: TGTGCCAGCAGTCCCCTAGGCCCTATCACGCCCCAGCATTTT. This gives the protein CASSPLGPITPQHF. This rearrangement joins TRBV27 to TRBJ1-5; D not resolved. V lost 5 bases to trimming and J lost 9 bases, with 17 bases between them. This CDR3 contains 14 residues. Germline-derived CDR1 and CDR2 are MNHEY and SMNVEV (reference sequence).

This chain connects TRBV5-1 to TRBJ2-7; 9 bases are a match to TRBD2. V was pared by 1 base and J by 2 bases, with 4 bases of the junction left unmatched. The CDR3 sequence is 15 residues long. Germline V gene sequence: CDR1 SGHRS, CDR2 YFSETQ. CDR3: CASSLRTSDTYEQYF. DNA for the CDR3: TGCGCCAGCAGCTTGCGGACTAGCGATACCTACGAGCAGTACTTC.

The genes are TRBV6-5 and TRBJ1-5, with a weak D call TRBD1 (6 bases). This CDR3 region has 15 residues. CDR1 is MNHEY, CDR2 SVGAGI, per germline. With 6 bases removed from V and 7 bases from J, the gap between germline ends came to 19 bases. Here the CDR3 DNA reads TGTGCCAGCAGAAAACAACAGGGAGCTGGACAGCCCCAGCATTTT. It specifies CASRKQQGAGQPQHF.

The chain links TRBV9 to TRBJ2-5; 8 bases line up with TRBD2. Germline V gene lookup returns CDR1 SGDLS and CDR2 YYNGEE. The CDR3 runs to 15 residues. Trimming at V came to 0 bases and at J to 4 bases, leaving 5 bases not matched to a gene. DNA of the CDR3: TGTGCCAGCAGCGTAGCTACAACTAGCGGAGAGACCCAGTACTTC. Protein sequence: CASSVATTSGETQYF.

The J gene is TRBJ2-3, the V gene TRBV7-9; D ambiguous. This CDR3 contains 13 residues. Between the trimmed V and J ends, which lost 5 bases and 0 bases, there was a span of 6 bases. Looked up from germline, CDR1 is SEHNR and CDR2 is FQNEAQ (reference sequence). This CDR3 is CASSPSSTDTQYF. Written as DNA, the CDR3 is TGTGCCAGCAGCCCGTCTAGCACAGATACGCAGTATTTT.

The chain recombines TRBV28 with TRBJ2-7; maybe TRBD1 (5 bases). Trimming took 7 bases from V and 2 from J, leaving 15 bases between them. Looked up from germline, CDR1 is MDHEN and CDR2 is SYDVKM. The CDR3 contains 14 residues. The CDR3 reads CASTLGVGTYEQYF. The CDR3 DNA follows: TGTGCCAGCACCTTAGGGGTGGGAACCTACGAGCAGTACTTC. Complete variable domain (other parts from reference TRBV28 and TRBJ2-7): DVKVTQSSRYLVKRTGEKVFLECVQDMDHENMFWYRQDPGLGLRLIYFSYDVKMKEKGDIPEGYSVSREKKERFSLILESASTNQTSMYLCASTLGVGTYEQYFGPGTRLTVT.

J is TRBJ1-2 and V is TRBV9, with 7 bases fitting TRBD1. J gave up 1 base and V 0 bases, and 6 bases lay outside the gene matches. The CDR3 covers 16 residues. The germline CDR1 and CDR2 sequences are SGDLS and YYNGEE. The CDR3 protein is CASSVDGTEVNYGYTF. CDR3 nucleotides: TGTGCCAGCAGCGTAGATGGGACAGAAGTTAACTATGGCTACACCTTC.

The chain employs TRBV7-2 and TRBJ1-1, with TRBD1 matching over 7 bases. The CDR3 covers 14 residues. Germline V lookup: CDR1 SGHTA, CDR2 FQGNSA. J lost 0 bases, V lost 3 bases, and 1 base had no gene match. The CDR3 region is CASSFDRVNTEAFF. The CDR3 nucleotides are TGTGCCAGCAGCTTTGACAGGGTGAACACTGAAGCTTTCTTT.

On this clone itself: Additional DNA sequences in this sample encode the identical CDR3. This chain links TRBV19 with TRBJ2-7; D ambiguous. The length of the CDR3 is 13 residues. Trimming removed 4 bases at V and 1 base at J, with 8 bases between. Germline CDR1 is LNHDA and CDR2 is SQIVND (reference sequence). This CDR3 reads CASSSQASYEQYF. Written as DNA, the CDR3 is TGTGCCAGTAGTAGTCAGGCATCCTACGAGCAGTACTTC.

The V and J genes are TRBV5-1 and TRBJ2-1; D is possibly TRBD2 (6 bases). Trimming removed 4 bases at V and 8 bases at J, with 19 bases between. This CDR3 contains 15 residues. CDR1 and CDR2 (germline): SGHRS, YFSETQ. In nucleotides, the CDR3 is TGCGCCAGCAGCGCGGTGACTAGACTTGGAGATGAGCAGTTCTTC. Its translation: CASSAVTRLGDEQFF. The whole variable domain, filled in from reference TRBV5-1 and TRBJ2-1, reads KAGVTQTPRYLIKTRGQQVTLSCSPISGHRSVSWYQQTPGQGLQFLFEYFSETQRNKGNFPGRFSGRQFSNSRSEMNVSTLELGDSALYLCASSAVTRLGDEQFFGPGTRLTVL.

The J gene is TRBJ1-5, the V gene TRBV4-1; a possible D gene is TRBD1 (5 bases). CDR1 is MGHRA, CDR2 YSYEKL, per germline. Trimming shortened V by 1 base and J by 4 bases, and 17 bases separated the two germline ends. The CDR3 is 17 residues long. In DNA, the CDR3 is TGCGCCAGCAGCCAAGTTGCGGGGCCCAGAATTAATCAGCCCCAGCATTTT. This sequence encodes CASSQVAGPRINQPQHF.

V gene TRBV7-3 combines with J gene TRBJ2-3; TRBD2 matches 8 bases. CDR1 and CDR2 from the germline V gene are SGHTA and FQGTGA. The CDR3 is 15 residues long. The V and J ends lost 2 bases and 6 bases, in that order; junction bases with no gene match: 7. The CDR3 DNA sequence: TGTGCCAGCAGCTTAGCCATCGGGGGGGCCGATACGCAGTATTTT. Translation gives CASSLAIGGADTQYF.

This sequence joins TRBV29-1 and TRBJ1-2; TRBD1 aligns across 7 bases. J lost 3 bases, V lost 4 bases, and 8 bases had no gene match. From germline, CDR1 is SQVTM and CDR2 ANQGSEA. This CDR3 is 14 amino acids long. This CDR3 reads CSVGSDRADYGYTF. CDR3 nucleotide sequence: TGCAGCGTTGGATCCGACAGGGCGGACTATGGCTACACCTTC.

The chain carries TRBV18 and TRBJ1-4; D is undetermined. Germline V gives CDR1 KGHSH, CDR2 LQKENI. CDR3 size: 13 residues. Trimming shortened V by 6 bases and J by 0 bases, and 5 bases separated the two germline ends. In DNA form, the CDR3 reads TGTGCCAGCTCGTCTGCAACTAATGAAAAACTGTTTTTT. This gives the protein CASSSATNEKLFF.

The chain links TRBV10-1 to TRBJ1-5; D is uncertain. Trimming removed 3 bases at V and 5 bases at J, with 5 bases between. Germline CDR1 and CDR2: WNHNN and SYGVQD (reference sequence). The CDR3 loop spans 12 amino acids. In nucleotides, the CDR3 is TGCGCCAGCAGTGATTCGGATCAGCCCCAGCATTTT. Amino acid sequence: CASSDSDQPQHF.

The rearrangement joins TRBV28 to TRBJ1-2; D not certain. The CDR3 has 11 residues. V was pared by 2 bases and J by 8 bases, with 6 bases between. Germline CDR1 is MDHEN and CDR2 is SYDVKM. CDR3 sequence reads: CASSLGLGYTF. The CDR3 nucleotides read TGTGCCAGCAGTTTAGGGCTGGGCTACACCTTC.

V is TRBV18 and J is TRBJ1-5; D unclear. This CDR3 spans 17 amino acids. V dropped 3 bases and J dropped 2 bases, with 17 bases sitting between them. The germline V gene encodes CDR1 KGHSH and CDR2 LQKENI. CDR3 in amino acids: CASSPNSVSGGNQPQHF. In DNA form, the CDR3 reads TGTGCCAGCTCACCGAACTCAGTATCCGGGGGCAATCAGCCCCAGCATTTT.

The genes are TRBV2 and TRBJ1-4, with a possible D match to TRBD1 (6 bases). The CDR3 loop spans 13 amino acids. V lost 6 bases, J lost 6 bases, and 11 bases lay in between. Germline V CDR1 and CDR2: SNHLY, FYNNEI. The CDR3 nucleotides read TGTGCCAGCAGAAGGGACACTCATGAAAAACTGTTTTTT. Its protein product is CASRRDTHEKLFF.